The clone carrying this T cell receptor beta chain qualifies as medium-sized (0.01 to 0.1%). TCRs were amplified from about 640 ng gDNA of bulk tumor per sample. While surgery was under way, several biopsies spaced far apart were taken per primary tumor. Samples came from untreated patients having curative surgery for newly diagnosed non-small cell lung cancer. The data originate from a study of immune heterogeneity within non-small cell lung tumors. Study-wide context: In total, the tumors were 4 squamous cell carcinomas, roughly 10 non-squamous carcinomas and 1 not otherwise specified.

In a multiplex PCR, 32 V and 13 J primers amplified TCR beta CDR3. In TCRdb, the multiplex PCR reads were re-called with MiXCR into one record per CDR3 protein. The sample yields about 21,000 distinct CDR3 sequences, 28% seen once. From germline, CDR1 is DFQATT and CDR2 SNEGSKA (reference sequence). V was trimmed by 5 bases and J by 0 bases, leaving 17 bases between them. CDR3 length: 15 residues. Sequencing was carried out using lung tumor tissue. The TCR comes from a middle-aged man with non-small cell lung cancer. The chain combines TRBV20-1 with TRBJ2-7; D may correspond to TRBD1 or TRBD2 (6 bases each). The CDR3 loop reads CSASLARGPSYEQYF. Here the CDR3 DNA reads TGCAGTGCTTCCCTTGCTCGGGGGCCCTCCTACGAGCAGTACTTC.